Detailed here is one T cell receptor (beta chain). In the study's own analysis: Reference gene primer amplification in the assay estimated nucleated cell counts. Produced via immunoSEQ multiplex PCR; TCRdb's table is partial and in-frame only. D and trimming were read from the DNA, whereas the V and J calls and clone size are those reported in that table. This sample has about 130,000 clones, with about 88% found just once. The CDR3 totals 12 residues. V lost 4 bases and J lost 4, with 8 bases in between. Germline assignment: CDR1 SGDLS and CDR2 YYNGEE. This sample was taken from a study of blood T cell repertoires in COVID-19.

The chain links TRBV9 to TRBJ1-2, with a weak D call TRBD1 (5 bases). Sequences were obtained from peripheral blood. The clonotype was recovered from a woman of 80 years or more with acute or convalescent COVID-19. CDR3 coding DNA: TGTGCCAGCAGCCACGACAGCTATGGCTACACCTTC. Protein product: CASSHDSYGYTF. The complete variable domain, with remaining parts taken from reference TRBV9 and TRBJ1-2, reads DSGVTQTPKHLITATGQRVTLRCSPRSGDLSVYWYQQSLDQGLQFLIQYYNGEERAKGNILERFSAQQFPDLHSELNLSSLELGDSALYFCASSHDSYGYTFGSGTRLTVV.